What follows are 21 T cell receptor beta chains derived from one specimen sequenced in a study of shared clonotypes between healthy human individuals (dated by TCRdb to about 2020). Receptor amplification or capture employed the immunoSEQ multiplex PCR assay. Held by TCRdb, this immuneACCESS table contains in-frame sequences only and omits some clones. Under half of the omission traces to an unresolved V gene where checked; the cause of the rest is unknown. The sample contains more than 2,000,000 clones, roughly 93% of them found a single time. 0.39% of the sample is in the top ten clones. Sequenced sample: naive CD4+ T cells from PBMCs. The cell subset or site label for this specimen denotes: CD45RA+ positively selected. The receptor set was obtained from a man between 18 and 29 years old in good health. Some clones in this sample may be carry-over from other donors' samples.

A single count supports this clone. The chain has TRBV10-3 and TRBJ1-2; D is unclear. V shed 3 bases and J shed 10 bases, with 12 bases lying between them. The CDR3 loop spans 12 amino acids. The V gene's germline CDR1 is ENHRY and CDR2 SYGVKD. The CDR3 DNA reads as TGTGCCATCAGTGATGGATCGGGGAACTACACCTTC. This gives the protein CAISDGSGNYTF.

V and J are TRBV5-1 and TRBJ2-1; D may be TRBD2 (6 bases). Trimming took 3 bases from V and 9 from J, leaving 19 bases between them. There are 15 residues in the CDR3. Germline CDR1 reads SGHRS; CDR2 reads YFSETQ. The CDR3 region is CASSWGSGTPSEQFF. CDR3 nucleotides: TGCGCCAGCAGCTGGGGCTCCGGGACTCCCTCTGAGCAGTTCTTC. The full variable domain, in which reference TRBV5-1 and TRBJ2-1 provide the parts outside the CDR3, is KAGVTQTPRYLIKTRGQQVTLSCSPISGHRSVSWYQQTPGQGLQFLFEYFSETQRNKGNFPGRFSGRQFSNSRSEMNVSTLELGDSALYLCASSWGSGTPSEQFFGPGTRLTVL.

The V call is TRBV5-5, the J call TRBJ1-5, with unresolved D. CDR1 and CDR2 (germline): SGHKS, YYEKEE (reference sequence). The ends were cut back, 1 base at V and 0 bases at J, with 14 bases in the middle. This CDR3 spans 17 amino acids. CDR3 region: CASSLYGSSYSNQPQHF. The DNA of the CDR3 is TGTGCCAGCAGCTTGTACGGCAGCTCTTATAGCAATCAGCCCCAGCATTTT.

The chain joins TRBV5-4 to TRBJ2-1; 7 bases match TRBD2. CDR3 length: 17 residues. Germline V gene lookup returns CDR1 SGHNT and CDR2 YYREEE (reference sequence). V trimming: 1 base; J trimming: 0 bases; junction bases outside the gene matches: 7. The CDR3 nucleotides are TGTGCCAGCAGCTTGTCTAGCGGAGGGTTCTCCTACAATGAGCAGTTCTTC. Its protein product is CASSLSSGGFSYNEQFF.

This clone appeared a single time. This chain links TRBV9 with TRBJ2-7; tentative D call: TRBD2 (6 bases). CDR1 SGDLS and CDR2 YYNGEE come from the germline V gene. Trimming removed 0 bases at V and 2 bases at J, with 12 bases between. There are 15 residues in the CDR3. The CDR3 here is CASSVELGGTYEQYF. In nucleotides, the CDR3 is TGTGCCAGCAGCGTAGAGCTGGGAGGTACCTACGAGCAGTACTTC.

The rearrangement links TRBV7-9 to TRBJ1-2; D unclear. The ends were cut back, 1 base at V and 6 bases at J, with 6 bases in the middle. CDR1 is SEHNR, CDR2 FQNEAQ, per germline (reference sequence). The CDR3 spans 12 residues. CDR3 sequence (DNA): TGTGCCAGCAGCTTAGAGTGGAATGGCTACACCTTC. Translation gives CASSLEWNGYTF.

The chain links TRBV27 to TRBJ2-1; 14 nucleotides agree with TRBD2. The CDR3 extends over 17 amino acids. J was trimmed by 3 bases and V by 6 bases; bases with no gene match: 7. Germline V gene lookup returns CDR1 MNHEY and CDR2 SMNVEV (reference sequence). CDR3 sequence: CASSRTSGRFNYNEQFF. Here the CDR3 DNA reads TGTGCCAGCAGCAGGACTAGCGGGAGGTTTAACTACAATGAGCAGTTCTTC.

The chain couples TRBV27 to TRBJ1-6; no reliable D call. There are 15 residues in the CDR3. Germline V lookup: CDR1 MNHEY, CDR2 SMNVEV (reference sequence). V was pared by 3 bases and J by 4 bases, with 10 bases between. The CDR3 protein is CASSFGADYNSPLHF. The CDR3 nucleotides are TGTGCCAGCAGTTTTGGTGCGGATTATAATTCACCCCTCCACTTT.

This chain uses TRBV10-3 with TRBJ1-2; 8 bases line up with TRBD1. The CDR3 length is 13 residues. V trimming: 10 bases; J trimming: 4 bases; junction bases outside the gene matches: 8. CDR1 is ENHRY and CDR2 is SYGVKD in the germline V gene. The CDR3 loop is CASSGGEAYGYTF. The CDR3 bases are TGTGCCAGTTCAGGGGGCGAAGCCTATGGCTACACCTTC.

The rearrangement uses TRBV28 and TRBJ2-1, with D unresolved. The germline V gene encodes CDR1 MDHEN and CDR2 SYDVKM. The CDR3 is 16 residues long. Trimming shortened V by 6 bases and J by 0 bases, and 15 bases separated the two germline ends. The CDR3 DNA reads as TGTGCCAGCAGCACCTACGGCAGGAGCTCCTACAATGAGCAGTTCTTC. Translating gives CASSTYGRSSYNEQFF. The full variable domain, with the rest looked up from reference TRBV28 and TRBJ2-1, is DVKVTQSSRYLVKRTGEKVFLECVQDMDHENMFWYRQDPGLGLRLIYFSYDVKMKEKGDIPEGYSVSREKKERFSLILESASTNQTSMYLCASSTYGRSSYNEQFFGPGTRLTVL.

The genes are TRBV18 and TRBJ2-7; the match to TRBD1 covers 8 bases. Germline trimming cut 3 bases from V and 4 bases from J; bases unmatched to any gene: 11. From germline, CDR1 is KGHSH and CDR2 LQKENI. CDR3 length equals 16 residues. The CDR3 region is CASSPGTGTGLYEQYF. DNA of the CDR3: TGTGCCAGCTCACCTGGGACCGGGACAGGACTGTACGAGCAGTACTTC.

V is TRBV10-2 and J is TRBJ1-2; tentatively, D is TRBD1 (6 bases). Trimming pared 8 bases from V and 2 bases from J, leaving 15 bases between. Germline CDR1 and CDR2: WSHSY and SAAADI. The CDR3 is made up of 14 amino acids. In DNA, the CDR3 is TGCGCCAGCTATGGGACAAGGACAAACTATGGCTACACCTTC. As protein: CASYGTRTNYGYTF.

The chain joins TRBV7-9 to TRBJ2-2, with 7 bases fitting TRBD1. V trimming: 3 bases; J trimming: 2 bases; junction bases outside the gene matches: 6. Germline CDR1 SEHNR, CDR2 FQNEAQ (reference sequence). The CDR3 contains 16 residues. CDR3 DNA sequence: TGTGCCAGCAGCTTCCGGACAGGCAGTAACACCGGGGAGCTGTTTTTT. Its translation: CASSFRTGSNTGELFF.

Worth noting for this clone: Other DNA sequences of this sample code for an identical CDR3. The rearrangement links TRBV5-1 to TRBJ2-5; D call uncertain. The CDR3 consists of 13 residues. From germline, CDR1 is SGHRS and CDR2 YFSETQ. V dropped 0 bases and J dropped 1 base, with 4 bases sitting between them. The CDR3 nucleotides read TGCGCCAGCAGCTTGGTATCCCAAGAGACCCAGTACTTC. Encoded protein: CASSLVSQETQYF.

The gene calls are TRBV2 and TRBJ2-7; 7 bases map to TRBD2. The trim removed 6 bases at V and 6 bases at J, leaving 17 bases unmatched. In germline, CDR1 is SNHLY, CDR2 FYNNEI. There are 16 residues in the CDR3. In DNA, the CDR3 is TGTGCCAGCAGCTTTCTAGCGGAGACCCCACCCCTCGAGCAGTACTTC. Translation: CASSFLAETPPLEQYF.

The chain joins TRBV6-6 to TRBJ1-4; D gene unclear. CDR1 and CDR2 from the germline V gene are MNHNY and SVGAGI (reference sequence). The V and J ends lost 2 bases and 3 bases respectively, with 7 bases between them. The CDR3 extends over 14 amino acids. Written as DNA, the CDR3 is TGTGCCAGCAGTTACAGGATCCCTAATGAAAAACTGTTTTTT. Protein sequence: CASSYRIPNEKLFF.

The rearrangement links TRBV9 to TRBJ2-3, with 7 bases identical to TRBD1. Trimming took 3 bases from V and 3 from J; bases not matched to a gene: 10. Germline values: CDR1 SGDLS, CDR2 YYNGEE. This CDR3 has 16 residues. The CDR3, as DNA: TGTGCCAGCAGCGGTTCGACAGGGTTTGCAACAGATACGCAGTATTTT. Translating gives CASSGSTGFATDTQYF.

The V and J genes are TRBV27 and TRBJ1-1; D is ambiguous. Germline V gives CDR1 MNHEY, CDR2 SMNVEV (reference sequence). The CDR3 extends over 18 amino acids. The V end lost 3 bases, the J end lost 2 bases, and 22 bases lay between the germline ends. CDR3: CASSFLTPLARANTEAFF. CDR3 bases: TGTGCCAGCAGTTTTCTCACACCTCTCGCTAGGGCAAACACTGAAGCTTTCTTT.

The sample holds one count of this clone. The V and J genes are TRBV5-4 and TRBJ2-2; D is possibly TRBD1 (6 bases). The CDR3 runs to 18 residues. The germline V and J ends were trimmed by 1 base and 5 bases, with 21 bases remaining between them. The germline V gene encodes CDR1 SGHNT and CDR2 YYREEE (reference sequence). CDR3 loop: CASSLPRTGAQGTGELFF. CDR3 coding DNA: TGTGCCAGCAGCTTGCCCCGGACTGGTGCACAGGGAACCGGGGAGCTGTTTTTT.

This clone showed up just once. The V gene is TRBV19, the J gene TRBJ1-5, with TRBD1 matching over 10 bases. CDR3 length: 19 amino acids. Germline CDR1 reads LNHDA; CDR2 reads SQIVND (reference sequence). The J segment lost 0 bases and the V segment lost 9 bases, leaving 17 bases of the junction unmatched. CDR3 amino acids: CASTSPGQGRRYSNQPQHF. CDR3 nucleotide sequence: TGTGCCAGCACTTCCCCGGGACAGGGGAGGCGATATAGCAATCAGCCCCAGCATTTT.

The chain has TRBV2 and TRBJ2-7; 8 bases agree with TRBD1. The CDR3 runs to 14 residues. Germline CDR1 is SNHLY and CDR2 is FYNNEI. V lost 8 bases to trimming and J lost 4 bases; unmatched junction nucleotides: 10. CDR3 sequence reads: CASCSFQGAYEQYF. The CDR3 nucleotides read TGTGCCAGCTGTAGCTTCCAGGGGGCGTACGAGCAGTACTTC.